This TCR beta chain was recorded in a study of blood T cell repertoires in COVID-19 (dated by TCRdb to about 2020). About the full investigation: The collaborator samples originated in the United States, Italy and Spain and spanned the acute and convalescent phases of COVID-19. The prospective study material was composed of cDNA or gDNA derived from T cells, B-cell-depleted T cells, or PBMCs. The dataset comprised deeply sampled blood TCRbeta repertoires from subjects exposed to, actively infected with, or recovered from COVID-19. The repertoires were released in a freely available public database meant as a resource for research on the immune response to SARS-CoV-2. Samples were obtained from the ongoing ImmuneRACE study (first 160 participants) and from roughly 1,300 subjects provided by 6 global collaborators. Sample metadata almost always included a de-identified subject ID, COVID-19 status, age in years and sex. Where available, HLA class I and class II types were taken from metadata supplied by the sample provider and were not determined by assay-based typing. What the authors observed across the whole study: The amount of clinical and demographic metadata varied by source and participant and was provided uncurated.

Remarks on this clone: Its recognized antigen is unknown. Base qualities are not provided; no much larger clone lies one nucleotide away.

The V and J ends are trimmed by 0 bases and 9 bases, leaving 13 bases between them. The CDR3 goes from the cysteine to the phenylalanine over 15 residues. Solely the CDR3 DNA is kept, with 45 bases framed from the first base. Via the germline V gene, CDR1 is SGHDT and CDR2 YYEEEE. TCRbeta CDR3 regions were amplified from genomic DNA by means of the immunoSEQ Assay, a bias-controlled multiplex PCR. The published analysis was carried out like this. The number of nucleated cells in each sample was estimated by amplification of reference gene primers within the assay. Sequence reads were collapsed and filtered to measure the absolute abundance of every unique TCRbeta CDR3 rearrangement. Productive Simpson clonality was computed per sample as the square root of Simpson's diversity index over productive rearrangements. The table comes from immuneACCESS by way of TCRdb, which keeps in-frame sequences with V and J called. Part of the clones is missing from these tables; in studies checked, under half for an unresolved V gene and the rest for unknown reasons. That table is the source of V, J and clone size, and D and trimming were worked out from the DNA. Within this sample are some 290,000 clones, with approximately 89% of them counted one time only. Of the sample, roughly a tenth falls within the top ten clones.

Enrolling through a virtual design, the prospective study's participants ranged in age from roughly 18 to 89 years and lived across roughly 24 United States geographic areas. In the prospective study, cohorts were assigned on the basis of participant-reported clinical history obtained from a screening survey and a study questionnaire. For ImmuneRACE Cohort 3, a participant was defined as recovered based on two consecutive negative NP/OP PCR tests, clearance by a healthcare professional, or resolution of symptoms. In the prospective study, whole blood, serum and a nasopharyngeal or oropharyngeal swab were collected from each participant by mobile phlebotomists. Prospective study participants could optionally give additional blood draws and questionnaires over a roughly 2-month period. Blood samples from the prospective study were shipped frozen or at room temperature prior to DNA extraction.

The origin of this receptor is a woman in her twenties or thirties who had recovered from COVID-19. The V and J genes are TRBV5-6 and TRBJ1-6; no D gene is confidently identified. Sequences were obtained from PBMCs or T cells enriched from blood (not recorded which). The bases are TGTGCCAGCAGCTTGGATCCGGGTGTGGGTTCACCCCTCCACTTT. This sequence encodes CASSLDPGVGSPLHF. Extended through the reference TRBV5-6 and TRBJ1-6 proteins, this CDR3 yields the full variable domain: DAGVTQSPTHLIKTRGQQVTLRCSPKSGHDTVSWYQQALGQGPQFIFQYYEEEERQRGNFPDRFSGHQFPNYSSELNVNALLLGDSALYLCASSLDPGVGSPLHFGNGTRLTVT.